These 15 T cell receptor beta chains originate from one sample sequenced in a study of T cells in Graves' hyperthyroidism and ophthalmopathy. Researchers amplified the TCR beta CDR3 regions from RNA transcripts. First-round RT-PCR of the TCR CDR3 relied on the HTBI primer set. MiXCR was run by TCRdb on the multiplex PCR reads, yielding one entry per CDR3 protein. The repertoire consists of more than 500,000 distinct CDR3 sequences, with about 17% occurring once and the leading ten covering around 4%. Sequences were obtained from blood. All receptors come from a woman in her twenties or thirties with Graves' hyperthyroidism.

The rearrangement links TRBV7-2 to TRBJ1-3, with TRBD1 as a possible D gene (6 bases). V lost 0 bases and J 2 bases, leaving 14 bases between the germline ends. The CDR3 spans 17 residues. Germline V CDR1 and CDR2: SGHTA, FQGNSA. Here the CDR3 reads CASSLAFRGATGNTIYF. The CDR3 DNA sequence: TGTGCCAGCAGCTTAGCATTCCGGGGGGCGACTGGAAACACCATATATTTT.

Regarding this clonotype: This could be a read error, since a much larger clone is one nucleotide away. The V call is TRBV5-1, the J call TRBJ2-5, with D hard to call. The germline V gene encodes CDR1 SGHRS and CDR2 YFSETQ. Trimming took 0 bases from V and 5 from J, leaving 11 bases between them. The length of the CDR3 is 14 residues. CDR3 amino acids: CASSLVLQTETQYF. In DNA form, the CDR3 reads TGCGCCAGCAGCTTGGTTCTACAGACGGAGACCCAGTACTTC.

CDR3 nucleotides: TGTGCCAGCACCTCCCCGATCACAGATACGCAGTATTTT. This codes for CASTSPITDTQYF. The chain has TRBV7-2 and TRBJ2-3; D not certain. This CDR3 comprises 13 residues. V was shortened by 7 bases and J by 2 bases, with 10 bases between the two germline ends. Per the germline V gene, CDR1 is SGHTA and CDR2 is FQGNSA.

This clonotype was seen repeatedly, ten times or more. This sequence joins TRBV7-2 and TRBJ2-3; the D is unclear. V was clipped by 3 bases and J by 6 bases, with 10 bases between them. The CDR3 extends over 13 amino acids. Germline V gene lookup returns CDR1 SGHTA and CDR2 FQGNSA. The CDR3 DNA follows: TGTGCCAGCAGCTTCCTCCGAACTGATACGCAGTATTTT. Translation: CASSFLRTDTQYF.

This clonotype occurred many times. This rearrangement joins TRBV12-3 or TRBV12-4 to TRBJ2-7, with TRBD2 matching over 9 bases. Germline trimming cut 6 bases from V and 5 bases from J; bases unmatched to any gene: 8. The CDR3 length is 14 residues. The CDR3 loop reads CASRDSGSANEQYF. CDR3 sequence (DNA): TGTGCCAGCAGAGATAGCGGGAGCGCCAACGAGCAGTACTTC.

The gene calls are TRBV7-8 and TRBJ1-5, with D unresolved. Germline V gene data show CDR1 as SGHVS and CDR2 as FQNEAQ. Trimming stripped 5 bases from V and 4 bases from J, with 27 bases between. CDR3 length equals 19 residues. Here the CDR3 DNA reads TGTGCCAGCAGCCTAAAGACCTTTCAAATTGGGGAATCGAATCAGCCCCAGCATTTT. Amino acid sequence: CASSLKTFQIGESNQPQHF.

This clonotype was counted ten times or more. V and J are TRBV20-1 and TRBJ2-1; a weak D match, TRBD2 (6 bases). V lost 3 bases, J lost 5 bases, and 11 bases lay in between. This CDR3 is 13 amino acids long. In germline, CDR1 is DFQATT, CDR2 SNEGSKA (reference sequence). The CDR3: CSASAGYNNEQFF. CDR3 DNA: TGCAGTGCTAGCGCGGGATATAACAATGAGCAGTTCTTC.

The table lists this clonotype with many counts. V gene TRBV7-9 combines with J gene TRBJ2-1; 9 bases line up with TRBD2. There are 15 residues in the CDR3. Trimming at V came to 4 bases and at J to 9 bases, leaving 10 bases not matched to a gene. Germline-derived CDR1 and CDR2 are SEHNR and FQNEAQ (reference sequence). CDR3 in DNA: TGTGCCAGCAGCTACCTCGCGGGAGGGCGGGGTGAGCAGTTCTTC. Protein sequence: CASSYLAGGRGEQFF. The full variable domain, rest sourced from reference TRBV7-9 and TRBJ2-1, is DTGVSQNPRHKITKRGQNVTFRCDPISEHNRLYWYRQTLGQGPEFLTYFQNEAQLEKSRLLSDRFSAERPKGSFSTLEIQRTEQGDSAMYLCASSYLAGGRGEQFFGPGTRLTVL.

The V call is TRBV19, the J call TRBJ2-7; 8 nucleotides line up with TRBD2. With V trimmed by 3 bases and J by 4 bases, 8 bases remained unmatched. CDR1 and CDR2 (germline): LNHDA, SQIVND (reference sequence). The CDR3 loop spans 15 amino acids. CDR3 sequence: CASSIGAGVGYEQYF. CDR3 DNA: TGTGCCAGTAGTATCGGAGCGGGAGTTGGGTACGAGCAGTACTTC.

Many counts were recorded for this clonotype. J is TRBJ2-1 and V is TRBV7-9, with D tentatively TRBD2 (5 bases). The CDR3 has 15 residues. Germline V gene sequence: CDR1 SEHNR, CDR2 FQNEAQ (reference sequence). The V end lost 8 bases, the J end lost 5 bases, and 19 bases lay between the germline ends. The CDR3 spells CASPAWVATDNEQFF. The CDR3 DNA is TGTGCCAGCCCAGCGTGGGTAGCGACCGACAATGAGCAGTTCTTC.

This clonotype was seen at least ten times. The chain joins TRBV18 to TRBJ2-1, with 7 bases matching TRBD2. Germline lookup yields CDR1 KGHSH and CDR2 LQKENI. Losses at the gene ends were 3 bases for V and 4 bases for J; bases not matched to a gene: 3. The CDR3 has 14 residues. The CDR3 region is CASSPVGGYNEQFF. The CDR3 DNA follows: TGTGCCAGCTCACCCGTCGGGGGGTACAATGAGCAGTTCTTC.

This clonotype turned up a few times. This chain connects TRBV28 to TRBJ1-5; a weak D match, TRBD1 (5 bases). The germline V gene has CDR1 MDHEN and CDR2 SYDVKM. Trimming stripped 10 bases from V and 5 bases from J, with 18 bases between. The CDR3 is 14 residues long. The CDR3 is CAIRGAGYDQPQHF. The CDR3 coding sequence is TGTGCCATCCGAGGGGCGGGGTACGATCAGCCCCAGCATTTT. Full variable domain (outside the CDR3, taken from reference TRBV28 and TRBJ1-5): DVKVTQSSRYLVKRTGEKVFLECVQDMDHENMFWYRQDPGLGLRLIYFSYDVKMKEKGDIPEGYSVSREKKERFSLILESASTNQTSMYLCAIRGAGYDQPQHFGDGTRLSIL.

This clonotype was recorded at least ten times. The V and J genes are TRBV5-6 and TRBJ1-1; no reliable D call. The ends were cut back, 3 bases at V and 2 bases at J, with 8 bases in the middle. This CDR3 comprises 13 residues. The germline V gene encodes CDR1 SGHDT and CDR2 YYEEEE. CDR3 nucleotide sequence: TGTGCCAGCAGCTATCCGGGCAACACTGAAGCTTTCTTT. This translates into CASSYPGNTEAFF. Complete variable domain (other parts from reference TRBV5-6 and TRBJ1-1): DAGVTQSPTHLIKTRGQQVTLRCSPKSGHDTVSWYQQALGQGPQFIFQYYEEEERQRGNFPDRFSGHQFPNYSSELNVNALLLGDSALYLCASSYPGNTEAFFGQGTRLTVV.

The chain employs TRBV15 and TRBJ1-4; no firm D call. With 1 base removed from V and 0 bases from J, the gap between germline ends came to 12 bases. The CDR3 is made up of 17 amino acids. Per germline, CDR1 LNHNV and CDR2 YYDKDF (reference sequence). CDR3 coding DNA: TGTGCCACCAGCAGAGGGTTTAGAGTTGCAACTAATGAAAAACTGTTTTTT. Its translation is CATSRGFRVATNEKLFF. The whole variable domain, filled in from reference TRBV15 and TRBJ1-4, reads DAMVIQNPRYQVTQFGKPVTLSCSQTLNHNVMYWYQQKSSQAPKLLFHYYDKDFNNEADTPDNFQSRRPNTSFCFLDIRSPGLGDTAMYLCATSRGFRVATNEKLFFGSGTQLSVL.

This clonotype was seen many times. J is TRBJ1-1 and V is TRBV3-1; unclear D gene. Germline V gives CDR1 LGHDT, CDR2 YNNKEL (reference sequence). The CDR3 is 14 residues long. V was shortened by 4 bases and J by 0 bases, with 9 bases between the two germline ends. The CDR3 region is CASSRDLMNTEAFF. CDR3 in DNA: TGTGCCAGCAGCCGAGACCTGATGAACACTGAAGCTTTCTTT. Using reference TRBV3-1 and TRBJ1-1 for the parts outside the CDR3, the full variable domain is DTAVSQTPKYLVTQMGNDKSIKCEQNLGHDTMYWYKQDSKKFLKIMFSYNNKELIINETVPNRFSPKSPDKAHLNLHINSLELGDSAVYFCASSRDLMNTEAFFGQGTRLTVV.